Given below is one T cell receptor (beta chain) in context. This entry is derived from a study of blood T cell repertoires in COVID-19. Germline assignment: CDR1 SQVTM and CDR2 ANQGSEA. V lost 8 bases and J lost 5; bases outside the gene matches: 10. The CDR3 sequence is 14 residues long. Generated by immunoSEQ multiplex PCR, the TCRdb table keeps only in-frame clones and is missing some. The top ten clones hold over 4% of a sample with about 270,000 clones, more than 80% of them seen once. This receptor was taken from a woman younger than 45 with acute COVID-19. The chain couples TRBV29-1 to TRBJ2-1; 9 bases match TRBD1. The sample taken for sequencing was PBMCs or T cells enriched from blood (not recorded which). The CDR3 DNA reads TGCAGCTCCACAGGGGGCTTAGATGACAATGAGCAGTTCTTC. It specifies CSSTGGLDDNEQFF.